Listed below are T cell receptor beta chains from one sample, sequenced in a study of blood T cell repertoires in COVID-19. Some clones are missing from TCRdb's copy, which holds only in-frame ones; the method was immunoSEQ multiplex PCR. The data show around 190,000 clones, approximately 90% seen once. Sequences were obtained from peripheral blood. The receptors shown here come from a man aged 18 to 29 who had recovered from COVID-19. Both conserved end residues are part of each CDR3. The D gene is left open where the match is weak. Size values are once, few and many counts, or a class for expanded clones, and some rows have none.

>TRBD1|TRBJ1-6|TRBV30|.
CAFMTGTGYNSPLHF
TGTGCCTTCATGACCGGGACAGGATATAATTCACCCCTCCACTTT
>.|TRBJ2-7|TRBV6-5|once
CASSPAGGTYEQYF
TGTGCCAGCAGCCCCGCGGGCGGGACCTACGAGCAGTACTTC
>.|TRBJ1-2|TRBV19|few
CASSTSGGNYGYTF
TGTGCCAGTAGTACCTCGGGAGGGAACTATGGCTACACCTTC
>TRBD2|TRBJ2-3|TRBV7-8|.
CASSAPIAGGSTDTQYF
TGTGCCAGCAGCGCCCCGATAGCGGGAGGAAGCACAGATACGCAGTATTTT
>TRBD1|TRBJ2-7|TRBV19|.
CASSLPGQGSSYEQYF
TGTGCCAGTAGTTTACCGGGACAGGGGAGCTCCTACGAGCAGTACTTC
>TRBD1|TRBJ1-1|TRBV7-9|once
CASSLALRQGAIEAFF
TGTGCCAGCAGCCTCGCTCTAAGACAGGGGGCTATAGAAGCTTTCTTT
>TRBD2|TRBJ2-1|TRBV6-5|.
CASSFTLAGAGEQFF
TGTGCCAGCAGTTTTACTTTAGCGGGAGCCGGTGAGCAGTTCTTC
>TRBD1|TRBJ1-1|TRBV5-1|.
CASSLDPAGTGGRNTEAFF
TGCGCCAGCAGCTTGGACCCGGCCGGGACAGGGGGAAGGAACACTGAAGCTTTCTTT
>.|TRBJ1-5|TRBV28|.
CASSFLRNQPQHF
TGTGCCAGCAGTTTCCTGAGAAATCAGCCCCAGCATTTT
>TRBD1|TRBJ2-7|TRBV18|.
CASSPVDRGSYEQYF
TGTGCCAGCTCACCCGTAGACAGGGGCTCCTACGAGCAGTACTTC
>.|TRBJ2-2|TRBV6-6|.
CASSYRPAANTGELFF
TGTGCCAGCAGTTACCGACCAGCGGCGAACACCGGGGAGCTGTTTTTT
>TRBD2|TRBJ2-7|TRBV5-5|.
CASSPGGGASRPYEQYF
TGTGCCAGCAGCCCGGGGGGGGGCGCAAGCAGACCCTACGAGCAGTACTTC
>TRBD1|TRBJ2-3|TRBV27|once
CASSLQGADTQYF
TGTGCCAGCAGTCTTCAGGGGGCAGATACGCAGTATTTT
>TRBD1|TRBJ1-1|TRBV6-2/TRBV6-3|few
CASSTPDRAKAFF
TGTGCCAGCAGTACGCCGGACAGGGCTAAAGCTTTCTTT
>.|TRBJ2-3|TRBV19|.
CASSIGYTDTQYF
TGTGCCAGTAGTATCGGGTACACAGATACGCAGTATTTT
>.|TRBJ1-6|TRBV7-2|few
CASSNDRWGSPLHF
TGTGCCAGCAGCAACGACAGGTGGGGATCACCCCTCCACTTT
>TRBD1|TRBJ1-2|TRBV4-1|once
CASRTLPGQGNYGYTF
TGCGCCAGCAGAACTCTCCCGGGACAGGGCAACTATGGCTACACCTTC
>.|TRBJ1-6|TRBV27|.
CASSPNRLGGSPLHF
TGTGCCAGCAGTCCTAACAGGCTCGGAGGGTCACCCCTCCACTTT
>.|TRBJ2-5|TRBV27|once
CASSLSPFDRRQETQYF
TGTGCCAGCAGTTTATCCCCATTCGACAGGCGGCAAGAGACCCAGTACTTC
>TRBD1|TRBJ2-1|TRBV5-1|.
CASSLGDRDSNEQFF
TGCGCCAGCAGCTTGGGGGACAGAGATTCCAATGAGCAGTTCTTC
>.|TRBJ1-1|TRBV19|.
CAGRDNMNTEAFF
TGTGCTGGCCGGGACAACATGAACACTGAAGCTTTCTTT
>TRBD2|TRBJ2-7|TRBV5-1|.
CASSMTSGIEEQYF
TGCGCCAGCAGCATGACTAGCGGGATTGAAGAGCAGTACTTC
>.|TRBJ2-3|TRBV7-2|.
CASSYMGPSTDTQYF
TGTGCCAGCAGCTACATGGGCCCTAGCACAGATACGCAGTATTTT
>TRBD2|TRBJ2-5|TRBV5-1|.
CASSLAAGGSGVSQETQYF
TGCGCCAGCAGCTTGGCCGCGGGAGGGTCCGGAGTCTCCCAAGAGACCCAGTACTTC
>TRBD2|TRBJ2-3|TRBV4-1|.
CASSQDRAGGATDTQYF
TGCGCCAGCAGCCAAGACCGAGCGGGAGGGGCAACAGATACGCAGTATTTT